Listed below are T cell receptor beta chains from one sample, sequenced in a study of T cell repertoires in cytomegalovirus infection. No cognate antigen is known for these TCRs. TCRdb re-called the reads through MiXCR, storing one row per CDR3 protein. The sample holds a few hundred thousand distinct CDR3 sequences, 42% seen once. Sequences were derived from cultured PBMCs, sampled from culture after CMV antigen stimulation. These receptors all come from a human donor in good health (CMV status not recorded). Some clones in this sample may be carry-over from other donors' samples. The CDR3 runs from the conserved cysteine through the conserved F or W. The order of the fields is CDR3 length, D gene, J gene, V gene, clone size, CDR3 protein, CDR3 DNA. D genes are given only for firm matches. Only part of the rows carry a size: once, few, many, or a class if the clone is expanded.

14,.,TRBJ1-4,TRBV6-2/TRBV6-3,.,CASRGCGTSKTLFF,TGTGCCAGCAGGGGATGCGGGACATCCAAAACGCTGTTTTTT
14,.,TRBJ1-2,TRBV5-6,.,CASSLVRGSWGYTF,TGTGCCAGCAGCTTGGTGAGGGGGTCGTGGGGCTACACCTTC
15,.,TRBJ2-4,TRBV6-1,.,CASSKQGLAKNIQYF,TGTGCCAGCAGCAAGCAGGGGCTAGCCAAAAACATTCAGTACTTC
14,.,TRBJ1-1,TRBV12-3/TRBV12-4,few,CASSFAEMNTEAFF,TGTGCCAGCAGTTTCGCGGAAATGAACACTGAAGCTTTCTTT
17,TRBD2,TRBJ2-1,TRBV6-5,.,CASSYSRLAGAYNEQFF,TGTGCCAGCAGTTACTCGAGACTAGCGGGGGCCTACAATGAGCAGTTCTTC
15,TRBD1,TRBJ2-7,TRBV4-1,few,CASSQEGTASYEQYF,TGCGCCAGCAGCCAAGAGGGGACAGCGTCCTACGAGCAGTACTTC
14,TRBD2,TRBJ2-1,TRBV19,.,CASTPVAGGHEQFF,TGTGCCAGTACCCCGGTAGCGGGGGGCCATGAGCAGTTCTTC
15,TRBD2,TRBJ2-1,TRBV7-2,few,CASSFGGGGFNEQFF,TGTGCCAGCAGCTTCGGCGGGGGGGGGTTCAATGAGCAGTTCTTC
11,TRBD2,TRBJ2-4,TRBV6-5,few,CASTRAGVQYF,TGTGCCAGCACCAGGGCGGGAGTTCAGTACTTC
13,.,TRBJ1-1,TRBV7-6,.,CASSPRTSTEAFF,TGTGCCAGCAGCCCCCGAACAAGCACTGAAGCTTTCTTT
16,TRBD1,TRBJ2-2,TRBV18,.,CASSPPTGGNTGELFF,TGTGCCAGCTCACCACCGACAGGGGGAAACACCGGGGAGCTGTTTTTT
15,TRBD1,TRBJ2-7,TRBV7-9,.,CASSYGQGEGYEQYF,TGTGCCAGCAGCTATGGACAGGGTGAGGGATACGAGCAGTACTTC
15,.,TRBJ1-3,TRBV9,.,CASSPGWSSGNTIYF,TGTGCCAGCAGCCCCGGGTGGAGCTCTGGAAACACCATATATTTT